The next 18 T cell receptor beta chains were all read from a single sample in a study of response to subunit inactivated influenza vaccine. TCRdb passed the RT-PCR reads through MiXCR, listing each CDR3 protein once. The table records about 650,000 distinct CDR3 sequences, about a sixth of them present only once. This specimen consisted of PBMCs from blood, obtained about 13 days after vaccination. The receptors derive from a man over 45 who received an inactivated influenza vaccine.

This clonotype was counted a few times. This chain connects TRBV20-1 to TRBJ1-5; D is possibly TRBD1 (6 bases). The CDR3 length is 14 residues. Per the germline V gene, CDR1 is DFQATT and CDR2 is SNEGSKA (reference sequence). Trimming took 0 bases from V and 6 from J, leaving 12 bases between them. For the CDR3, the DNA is TGCAGTGCTAGAGAGCCAGGGGTCGGTCAGCCCCAGCATTTT. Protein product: CSAREPGVGQPQHF.

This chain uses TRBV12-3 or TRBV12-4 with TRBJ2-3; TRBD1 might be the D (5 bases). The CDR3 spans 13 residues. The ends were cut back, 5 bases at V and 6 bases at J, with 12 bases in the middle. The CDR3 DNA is TGTGCCAGCAGTAAGGCAGGGTGGGATACGCAGTATTTT. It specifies CASSKAGWDTQYF.

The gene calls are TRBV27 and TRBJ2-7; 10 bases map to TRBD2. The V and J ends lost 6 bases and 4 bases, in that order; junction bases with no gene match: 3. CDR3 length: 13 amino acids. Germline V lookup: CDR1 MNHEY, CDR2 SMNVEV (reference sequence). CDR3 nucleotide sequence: TGTGCCAGCAGAGGACTAGCGGAATACGAGCAGTACTTC. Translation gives CASRGLAEYEQYF.

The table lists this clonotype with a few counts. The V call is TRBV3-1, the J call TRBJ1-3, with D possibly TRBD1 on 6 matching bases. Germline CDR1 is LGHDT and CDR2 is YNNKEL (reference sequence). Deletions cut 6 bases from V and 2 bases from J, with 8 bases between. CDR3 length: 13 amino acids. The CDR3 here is CASREGAGNTIYF. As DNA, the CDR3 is TGTGCCAGCAGGGAGGGGGCTGGAAACACCATATATTTT.

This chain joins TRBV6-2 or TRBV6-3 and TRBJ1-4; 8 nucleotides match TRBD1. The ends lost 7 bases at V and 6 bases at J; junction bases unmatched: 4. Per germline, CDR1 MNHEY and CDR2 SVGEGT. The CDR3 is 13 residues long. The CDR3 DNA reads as TGTGCCAGCAACGACAGGGGAGATGAAAAACTGTTTTTT. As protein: CASNDRGDEKLFF.

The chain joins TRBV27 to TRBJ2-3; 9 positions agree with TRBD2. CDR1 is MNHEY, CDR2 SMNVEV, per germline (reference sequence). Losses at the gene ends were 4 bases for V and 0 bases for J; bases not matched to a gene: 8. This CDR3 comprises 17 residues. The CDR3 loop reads CASSSRNGLASTDTQYF. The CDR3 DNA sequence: TGTGCCAGCAGTTCCAGAAACGGACTAGCGAGCACAGATACGCAGTATTTT.

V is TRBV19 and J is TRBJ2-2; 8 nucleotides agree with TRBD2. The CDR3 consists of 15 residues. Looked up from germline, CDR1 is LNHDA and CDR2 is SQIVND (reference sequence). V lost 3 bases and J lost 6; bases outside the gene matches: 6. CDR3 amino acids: CASSIRTSYPGELFF. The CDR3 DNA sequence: TGTGCCAGTAGTATTAGGACTAGCTATCCCGGGGAGCTGTTTTTT.

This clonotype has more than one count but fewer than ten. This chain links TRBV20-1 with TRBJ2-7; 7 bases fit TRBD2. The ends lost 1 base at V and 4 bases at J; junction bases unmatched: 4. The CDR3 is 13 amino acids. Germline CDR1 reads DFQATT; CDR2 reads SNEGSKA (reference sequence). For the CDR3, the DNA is TGCAGTGCTAGAGGCGGGAGCCGGTACGAGCAGTACTTC. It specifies CSARGGSRYEQYF.

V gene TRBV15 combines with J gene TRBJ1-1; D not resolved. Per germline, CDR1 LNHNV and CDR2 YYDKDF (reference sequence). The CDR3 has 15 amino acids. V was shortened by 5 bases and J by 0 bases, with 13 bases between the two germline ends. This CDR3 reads CATSPMFTVNTEAFF. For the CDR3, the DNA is TGTGCCACCAGCCCGATGTTTACAGTGAACACTGAAGCTTTCTTT.

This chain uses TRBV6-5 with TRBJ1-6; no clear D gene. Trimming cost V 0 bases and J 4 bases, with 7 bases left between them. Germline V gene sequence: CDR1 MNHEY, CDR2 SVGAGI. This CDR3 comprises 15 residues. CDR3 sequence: CASSYSRPYNSPLHF. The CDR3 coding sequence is TGTGCCAGCAGTTACTCGAGGCCGTATAATTCACCCCTCCACTTT.

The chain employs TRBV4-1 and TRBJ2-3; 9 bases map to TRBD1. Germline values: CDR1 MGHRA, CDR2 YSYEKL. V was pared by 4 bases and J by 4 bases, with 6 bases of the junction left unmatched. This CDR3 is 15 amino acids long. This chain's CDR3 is CASSPGTGKADTQYF. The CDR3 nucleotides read TGCGCCAGCAGCCCAGGGACAGGGAAGGCAGATACGCAGTATTTT.

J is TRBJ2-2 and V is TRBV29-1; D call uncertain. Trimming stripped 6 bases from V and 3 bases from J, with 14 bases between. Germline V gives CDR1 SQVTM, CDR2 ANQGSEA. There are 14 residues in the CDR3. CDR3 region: CSVQRWSDTGELFF. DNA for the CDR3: TGCAGCGTCCAAAGGTGGTCAGACACCGGGGAGCTGTTTTTT.

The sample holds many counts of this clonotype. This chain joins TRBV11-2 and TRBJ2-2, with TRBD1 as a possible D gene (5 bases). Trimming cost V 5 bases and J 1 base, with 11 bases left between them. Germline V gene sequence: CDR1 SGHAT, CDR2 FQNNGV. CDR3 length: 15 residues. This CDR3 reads CASSPGHLNTGELFF. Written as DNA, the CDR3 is TGTGCCAGCAGCCCCGGACATTTGAACACCGGGGAGCTGTTTTTT.

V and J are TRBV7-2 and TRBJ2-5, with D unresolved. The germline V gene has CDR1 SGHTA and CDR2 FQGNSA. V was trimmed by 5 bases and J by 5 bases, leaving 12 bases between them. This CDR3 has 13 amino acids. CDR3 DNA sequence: TGTGCCAGCAGCCACCCGAGTCGGGAGACCCAGTACTTC. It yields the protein CASSHPSRETQYF.

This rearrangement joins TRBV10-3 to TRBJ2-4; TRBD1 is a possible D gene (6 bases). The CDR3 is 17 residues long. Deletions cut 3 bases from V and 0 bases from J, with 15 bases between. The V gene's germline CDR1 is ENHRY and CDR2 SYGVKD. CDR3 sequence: CAISDSRGLAAKNIQYF. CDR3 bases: TGTGCCATCAGTGATTCCAGGGGCTTAGCAGCCAAAAACATTCAGTACTTC.

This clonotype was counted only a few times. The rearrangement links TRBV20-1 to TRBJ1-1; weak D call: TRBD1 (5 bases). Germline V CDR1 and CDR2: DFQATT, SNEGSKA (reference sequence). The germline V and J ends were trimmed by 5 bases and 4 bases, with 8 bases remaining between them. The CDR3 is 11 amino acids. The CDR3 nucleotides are TGCAGTGCTCCGCAGGGCACTGAAGCTTTCTTT. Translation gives CSAPQGTEAFF.

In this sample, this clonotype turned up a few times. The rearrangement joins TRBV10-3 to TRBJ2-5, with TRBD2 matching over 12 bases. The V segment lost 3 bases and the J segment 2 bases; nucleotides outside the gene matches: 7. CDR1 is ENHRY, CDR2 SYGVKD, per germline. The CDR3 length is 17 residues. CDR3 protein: CAISDLPGTSGQETQYF. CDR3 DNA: TGTGCCATCAGTGACCTCCCCGGGACTAGCGGGCAAGAGACCCAGTACTTC.

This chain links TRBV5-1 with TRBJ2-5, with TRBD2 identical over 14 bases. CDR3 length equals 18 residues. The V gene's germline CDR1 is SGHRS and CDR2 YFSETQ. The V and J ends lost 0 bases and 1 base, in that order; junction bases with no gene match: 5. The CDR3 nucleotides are TGCGCCAGCAGCTTGGCCGGGACTAGCGGGGGCTCCCAAGAGACCCAGTACTTC. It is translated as CASSLAGTSGGSQETQYF.